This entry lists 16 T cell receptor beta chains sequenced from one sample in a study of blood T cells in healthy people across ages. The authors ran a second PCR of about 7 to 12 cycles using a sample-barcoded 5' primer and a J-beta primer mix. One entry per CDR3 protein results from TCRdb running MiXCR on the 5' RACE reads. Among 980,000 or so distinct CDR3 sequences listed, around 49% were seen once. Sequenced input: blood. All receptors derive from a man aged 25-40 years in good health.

The CDR3 region is CASSLSALADTQYF. The CDR3 DNA is TGTGCCAGCAGTTTATCTGCGCTAGCGGATACGCAGTATTTT. The V call is TRBV27, the J call TRBJ2-3; D possibly corresponds to TRBD2 (6 bases). Looked up from germline, CDR1 is MNHEY and CDR2 is SMNVEV (reference sequence). This CDR3 contains 14 residues. V was clipped by 0 bases and J by 6 bases, with 10 bases between them.

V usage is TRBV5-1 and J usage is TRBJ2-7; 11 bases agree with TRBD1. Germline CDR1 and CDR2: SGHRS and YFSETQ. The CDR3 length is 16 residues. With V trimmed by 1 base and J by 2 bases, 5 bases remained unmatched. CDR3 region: CASSLWGQGVPYEQYF. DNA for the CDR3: TGCGCCAGCAGCTTGTGGGGACAGGGGGTCCCCTACGAGCAGTACTTC.

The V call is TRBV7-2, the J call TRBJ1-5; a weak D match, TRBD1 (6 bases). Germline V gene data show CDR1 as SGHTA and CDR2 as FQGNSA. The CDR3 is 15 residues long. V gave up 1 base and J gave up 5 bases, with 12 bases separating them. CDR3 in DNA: TGTGCCAGCAGCTTAGTCGGGGGGGCGCATCAGCCCCAGCATTTT. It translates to CASSLVGGAHQPQHF.

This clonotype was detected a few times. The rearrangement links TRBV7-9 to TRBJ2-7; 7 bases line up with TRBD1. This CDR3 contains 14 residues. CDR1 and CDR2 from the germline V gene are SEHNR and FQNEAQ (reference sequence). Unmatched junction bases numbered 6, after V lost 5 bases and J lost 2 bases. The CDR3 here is CASSLSGQPYEQYF. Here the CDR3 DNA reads TGTGCCAGCAGCCTCTCGGGACAGCCCTACGAGCAGTACTTC. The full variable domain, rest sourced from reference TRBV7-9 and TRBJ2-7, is DTGVSQNPRHKITKRGQNVTFRCDPISEHNRLYWYRQTLGQGPEFLTYFQNEAQLEKSRLLSDRFSAERPKGSFSTLEIQRTEQGDSAMYLCASSLSGQPYEQYFGPGTRLTVT.

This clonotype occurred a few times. In nucleotides, the CDR3 is TGCGCCAGCAGCCAAGATACAGGGGACCTTAACTATGGCTACACCTTC. It specifies CASSQDTGDLNYGYTF. The rearrangement uses TRBV4-3 and TRBJ1-2; 7 nucleotides align to TRBD1. V shed 0 bases, J shed 1 base, and the junction held 5 bases outside the gene matches. CDR1 LGHNA and CDR2 YSLEER come from the germline V gene. This CDR3 is built from 16 residues.

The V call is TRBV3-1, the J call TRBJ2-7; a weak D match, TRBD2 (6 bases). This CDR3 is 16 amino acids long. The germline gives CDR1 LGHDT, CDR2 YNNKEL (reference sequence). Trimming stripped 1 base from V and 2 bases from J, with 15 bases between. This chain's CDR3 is CASSQGFGGETYEQYF. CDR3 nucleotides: TGTGCCAGCAGCCAAGGTTTTGGCGGGGAAACCTACGAGCAGTACTTC.

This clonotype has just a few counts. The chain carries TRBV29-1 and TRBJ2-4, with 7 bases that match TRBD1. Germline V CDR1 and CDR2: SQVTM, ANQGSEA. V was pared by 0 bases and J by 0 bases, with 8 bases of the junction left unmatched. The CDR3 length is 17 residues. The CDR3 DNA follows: TGCAGCGTTGAAGACCCGCAGGGGGAGTTAGCCAAAAACATTCAGTACTTC. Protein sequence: CSVEDPQGELAKNIQYF.

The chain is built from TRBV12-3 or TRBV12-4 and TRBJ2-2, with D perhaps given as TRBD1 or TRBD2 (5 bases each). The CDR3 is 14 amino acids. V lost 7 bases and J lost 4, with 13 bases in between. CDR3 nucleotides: TGTGCCAGCACCCCCGGGACCCCCACCGGGGAGCTGTTTTTT. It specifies CASTPGTPTGELFF.

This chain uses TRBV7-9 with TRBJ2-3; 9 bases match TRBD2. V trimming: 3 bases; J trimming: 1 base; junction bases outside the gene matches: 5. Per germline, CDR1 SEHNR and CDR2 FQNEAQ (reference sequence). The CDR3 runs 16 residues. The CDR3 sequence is CASSFLAGRGTDTQYF. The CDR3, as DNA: TGTGCCAGCAGCTTTCTAGCGGGGAGGGGCACAGATACGCAGTATTTT.

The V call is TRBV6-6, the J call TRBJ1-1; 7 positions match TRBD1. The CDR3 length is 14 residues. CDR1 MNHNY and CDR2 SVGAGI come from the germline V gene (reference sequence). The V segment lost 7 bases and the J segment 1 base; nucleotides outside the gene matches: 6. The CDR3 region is CASKGGAENTEAFF. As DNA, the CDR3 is TGTGCCAGCAAAGGGGGCGCGGAGAACACTGAAGCTTTCTTT.

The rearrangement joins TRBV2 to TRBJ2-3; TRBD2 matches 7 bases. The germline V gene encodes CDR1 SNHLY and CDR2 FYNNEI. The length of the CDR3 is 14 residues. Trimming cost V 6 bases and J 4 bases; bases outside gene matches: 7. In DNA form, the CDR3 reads TGTGCCAGCAGCAAAATAGCGGGTGCAGATACGCAGTATTTT. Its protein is CASSKIAGADTQYF.

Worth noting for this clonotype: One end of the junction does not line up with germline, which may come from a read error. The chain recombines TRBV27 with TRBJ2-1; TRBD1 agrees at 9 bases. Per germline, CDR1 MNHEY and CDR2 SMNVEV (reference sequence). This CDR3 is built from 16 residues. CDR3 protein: CVSSSMGTGYYNEQFF. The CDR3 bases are TGTGTCAGCAGTTCGATGGGGACAGGGTATTACAATGAGCAGTTCTTC.

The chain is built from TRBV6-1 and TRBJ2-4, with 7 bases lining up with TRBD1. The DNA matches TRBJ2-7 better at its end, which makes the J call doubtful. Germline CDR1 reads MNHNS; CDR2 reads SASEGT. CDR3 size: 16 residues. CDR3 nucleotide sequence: TGTGCCAGCAGTGAAGGCCCAACAGGGGTGGGCTACGAGCAGTACTTC. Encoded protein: CASSEGPTGVGYEQYF.

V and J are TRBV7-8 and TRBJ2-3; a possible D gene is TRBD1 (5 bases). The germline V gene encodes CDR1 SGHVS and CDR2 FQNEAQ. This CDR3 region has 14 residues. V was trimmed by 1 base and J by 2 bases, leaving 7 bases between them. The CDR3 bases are TGTGCCAGCAGCTTAGACAGGCACACAGATACGCAGTATTTT. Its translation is CASSLDRHTDTQYF.

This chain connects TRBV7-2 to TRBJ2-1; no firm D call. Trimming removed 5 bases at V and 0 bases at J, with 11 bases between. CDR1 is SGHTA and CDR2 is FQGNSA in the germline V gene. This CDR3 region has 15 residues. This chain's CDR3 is CASSPDMSSYNEQFF. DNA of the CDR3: TGTGCCAGCAGCCCAGACATGAGCTCCTACAATGAGCAGTTCTTC.

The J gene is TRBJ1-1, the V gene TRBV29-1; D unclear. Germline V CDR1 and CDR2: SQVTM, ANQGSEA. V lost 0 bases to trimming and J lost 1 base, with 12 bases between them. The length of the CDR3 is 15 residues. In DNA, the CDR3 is TGCAGCGTTGAAGACCCTGTAAGTTGGAACACTGAAGCTTTCTTT. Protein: CSVEDPVSWNTEAFF.